Listed below are T cell receptor beta chains from one sample, sequenced in a study of siplizumab effects on memory and regulatory T cells. The assay was immunoSEQ multiplex PCR, and TCRdb's table has in-frame clones only and misses some. The data contain tens of thousands of clones, 93% of them singletons. Sequencing was performed on CD8+ T cells sorted from blood. The origin of the receptors is a human donor in good health. Each CDR3 is given with its conserved first and last residue.

j_gene | v_gene | CDR3aa
TRBJ2-7 | TRBV7-3 | CASSLSLESSYEQYF
. | TRBV11-2 | CASSSPGTDTYEQYF
TRBJ2-7 | TRBV5-1 | CASSLTGTGAYEQYF
TRBJ2-1 | TRBV9 | CASSVEGLGADEQFF
TRBJ2-1 | TRBV13 | CASSSRLAIYNEQFF
TRBJ1-4 | TRBV4-3 | CASSQGETNEKLFF
TRBJ1-4 | TRBV9 | CASSVEGAGEKLFF
TRBJ2-5 | TRBV7-6 | CASTHLAGRSETQYF
TRBJ2-7 | TRBV9 | CASSGFSYEQYF
TRBJ2-7 | TRBV13 | CASSFSGRVSYEQYF
TRBJ2-7 | TRBV5-4 | CASSSEAGGHEQYF
TRBJ2-7 | TRBV29-1 | CSASPGRTYEQYF
TRBJ2-1 | TRBV2 | CASSEAIRDNEQFF
TRBJ1-2 | TRBV12-5 | CASGLHVNITGAGYTF
TRBJ1-2 | TRBV9 | CASMATGVGYTF
TRBJ1-1 | TRBV7-8 | CASSGPIFKDTEAFF
TRBJ2-5 | TRBV19 | CASSIGAADPLPHQETQYF
TRBJ2-7 | TRBV6-1 | CASRVTTYEQYF
TRBJ1-1 | TRBV7-9 | CASSDYLTGTMNTEAFF
TRBJ2-1 | TRBV6-6 | CASSYLGGAAYNEQFF
TRBJ2-5 | TRBV30 | CAWSETRSETQYF
TRBJ1-6 | TRBV2 | CASSDPLSSYNSPLHF
TRBJ1-1 | TRBV6-5 | CASSQAGNTEAFF
TRBJ2-7 | TRBV10-1 | CASSEGQGPYEQYF
TRBJ2-3 | TRBV28 | CASSLTREGVDTQYF
TRBJ1-5 | TRBV28 | CASSPWGPQHF
TRBJ2-2 | TRBV5-1 | CASSLANTGELFF
TRBJ2-7 | TRBV11-3 | CASSLLLSNEQYF